One and the same sample provided the 21 T cell receptor beta chains below, sequenced in a study of blood T cell repertoires in COVID-19. TCRdb keeps only in-frame clones here, not all; method: immunoSEQ multiplex PCR. This table holds 250,000 to 350,000 clones, less than 90% found once. The sequenced sample consisted of peripheral blood. The receptor source for this set is a woman in her 70s with COVID-19, enrolled during active disease.

J is TRBJ2-3 and V is TRBV28; D is uncertain. This CDR3 is built from 13 residues. From germline, CDR1 is MDHEN and CDR2 SYDVKM. Between the trimmed V and J ends, which lost 4 bases and 4 bases, there was a span of 9 bases. CDR3 amino acids: CASSSPGADTQYF. The CDR3 nucleotides read TGTGCCAGCAGTTCACCGGGTGCAGATACGCAGTATTTT.

This sequence joins TRBV6-5 and TRBJ2-1, with 7 nucleotides matching TRBD2. This CDR3 is built from 15 residues. Trimming at V came to 6 bases and at J to 4 bases, leaving 9 bases not matched to a gene. Germline V gene sequence: CDR1 MNHEY, CDR2 SVGAGI. This CDR3 reads CASSAGTSVYNEQFF. CDR3 DNA: TGTGCCAGCAGCGCCGGTACTAGCGTATACAATGAGCAGTTCTTC.

The chain links TRBV4-1 to TRBJ2-7, with TRBD2 identical over 12 bases. Germline CDR1 MGHRA, CDR2 YSYEKL. Trimming at V came to 4 bases and at J to 3 bases, leaving 10 bases not matched to a gene. CDR3 size: 17 residues. CDR3: CASSPTVLGLAGYEQYF. The DNA of the CDR3 is TGCGCCAGCAGCCCAACCGTTTTGGGACTAGCGGGCTACGAGCAGTACTTC.

This rearrangement joins TRBV3-1 (or the pseudogene TRBV3-2) to TRBJ1-2, with D hard to call. V was trimmed by 3 bases and J by 4 bases, leaving 6 bases between them. This CDR3 contains 12 residues. Germline CDR1 and CDR2: LGHDT and YNNKEL (reference sequence). CDR3 protein: CASSQAGYGYTF. CDR3 nucleotide sequence: TGTGCCAGCAGCCAGGCGGGCTATGGCTACACCTTC.

J is TRBJ2-3 and V is TRBV2; D is perhaps TRBD1 (6 bases). Germline assignment: CDR1 SNHLY and CDR2 FYNNEI. The CDR3 is 14 amino acids. The V gene lost 3 bases and the J gene lost 3 bases, with 10 bases spanning the gap. CDR3 in amino acids: CASSDRGRTDTQYF. In DNA form, the CDR3 reads TGTGCCAGCAGTGACAGGGGTAGGACAGATACGCAGTATTTT.

The chain joins TRBV6-5 to TRBJ2-7; tentative D call: TRBD1 (5 bases). The germline V gene encodes CDR1 MNHEY and CDR2 SVGAGI. Trimming left V 5 bases short and J 3 bases short, with 14 bases between. This CDR3 is 14 amino acids long. The CDR3 loop reads CASSRAGLIYEQYF. For the CDR3, the DNA is TGTGCCAGCAGTCGCGCAGGGCTTATCTACGAGCAGTACTTC.

The J gene is TRBJ2-1, the V gene TRBV19; 8 bases map to TRBD2. CDR3 length: 14 residues. CDR1 LNHDA and CDR2 SQIVND come from the germline V gene (reference sequence). V lost 3 bases and J lost 9; bases outside the gene matches: 7. The CDR3 reads CASSMTSVFSEQFF. CDR3 sequence (DNA): TGTGCCAGTAGTATGACTAGCGTTTTTAGTGAGCAGTTCTTC.

Here the CDR3 reads CASSYSRGSDTQYF. Written as DNA, the CDR3 is TGTGCCAGCAGTTACTCGAGAGGGTCAGATACGCAGTATTTT. The rearrangement joins TRBV6-6 to TRBJ2-3; a possible D gene is TRBD2 (5 bases). The germline CDR1 and CDR2 sequences are MNHNY and SVGAGI (reference sequence). V lost 0 bases and J lost 4, with 8 bases in between. CDR3 length: 14 residues.

V is TRBV6-2 or TRBV6-3 and J is TRBJ2-2; D unresolved. Germline V gene data show CDR1 as MNHEY and CDR2 as SVGEGT. The V end was cut by 4 bases, the J end by 1 base, with 7 bases between. This CDR3 has 14 amino acids. Here the CDR3 reads CASSSSGNTGELFF. In DNA, the CDR3 is TGTGCCAGCAGTTCGTCCGGGAACACCGGGGAGCTGTTTTTT.

The J gene is TRBJ2-7, the V gene TRBV19; D might be TRBD1 (6 bases). The CDR3 is made up of 14 amino acids. V lost 4 bases and J lost 3, with 13 bases in between. Germline lookup yields CDR1 LNHDA and CDR2 SQIVND (reference sequence). The CDR3 here is CASSSGQGSYEQYF. The CDR3 region has the DNA TGTGCCAGTAGTAGTGGGCAGGGGAGCTACGAGCAGTACTTC.

This chain connects TRBV6-5 to TRBJ1-1; D not resolved. This CDR3 spans 12 amino acids. The germline V and J ends were trimmed by 4 bases and 9 bases, with 12 bases remaining between them. Per germline, CDR1 MNHEY and CDR2 SVGAGI. The CDR3 reads CASSSQPGQAFF. Written as DNA, the CDR3 is TGTGCCAGCAGTTCGCAACCTGGCCAAGCTTTCTTT.

The J gene is TRBJ1-1, the V gene TRBV29-1; the D gene is possibly TRBD1 (5 bases). The CDR3 has 13 residues. Trimming cost V 3 bases and J 4 bases, with 12 bases left between them. Germline CDR1 SQVTM, CDR2 ANQGSEA. The CDR3 sequence is CSVDESGGTEAFF. DNA of the CDR3: TGCAGCGTTGACGAGAGCGGGGGCACTGAAGCTTTCTTT.

This chain uses TRBV29-1 with TRBJ1-5; D may be TRBD1 (6 bases). V lost 6 bases, J lost 0 bases, and 9 bases lay in between. Germline CDR1 reads SQVTM; CDR2 reads ANQGSEA. The CDR3 is 13 amino acids. CDR3 nucleotide sequence: TGCAGCGTATCAGGGGATAGCAATCAGCCCCAGCATTTT. As protein: CSVSGDSNQPQHF.

The chain couples TRBV4-3 to TRBJ1-4; possible D gene TRBD1, 6 bases. The CDR3 length is 14 residues. Trimming took 4 bases from V and 7 from J, leaving 13 bases between them. Germline V gene lookup returns CDR1 LGHNA and CDR2 YSLEER. The CDR3 bases are TGCGCCAGCAGCCCGGCAGGGGCTTCTGAAAAACTGTTTTTT. It specifies CASSPAGASEKLFF.

J is TRBJ1-2 and V is TRBV7-2; D is perhaps TRBD1 (5 bases). Deletions cut 4 bases from V and 4 bases from J, with 10 bases between. Per the germline V gene, CDR1 is SGHTA and CDR2 is FQGNSA. This CDR3 contains 13 residues. The CDR3 reads CASSSAGGYGYTF. CDR3 in DNA: TGTGCCAGCAGCTCTGCCGGGGGCTATGGCTACACCTTC.

This chain joins TRBV5-4 and TRBJ1-2; the match to TRBD1 covers 8 bases. With V trimmed by 4 bases and J by 3 bases, 2 bases remained unmatched. CDR1 and CDR2 from the germline V gene are SGHNT and YYREEE (reference sequence). The length of the CDR3 is 13 residues. In DNA form, the CDR3 reads TGTGCCAGCAGCCAGGACAGGGACTATGGCTACACCTTC. As protein: CASSQDRDYGYTF.

This clone was seen only once. CDR3 residues: CASSTWTGNPYEQYF. The CDR3 DNA is TGCGCCAGCAGCACCTGGACAGGGAATCCGTACGAGCAGTACTTC. The chain has TRBV5-1 and TRBJ2-7; 8 bases line up with TRBD1. CDR3 size: 15 residues. The germline V gene has CDR1 SGHRS and CDR2 YFSETQ. Trimming at V came to 4 bases and at J to 4 bases, leaving 10 bases not matched to a gene.

The rearrangement links TRBV7-2 to TRBJ2-5; D is possibly TRBD2 (6 bases). The CDR3 totals 16 residues. Trimming stripped 5 bases from V and 5 bases from J, with 21 bases between. The germline CDR1 and CDR2 sequences are SGHTA and FQGNSA. The CDR3 loop reads CASSPRDGGTRETQYF. The DNA for the CDR3 is TGTGCCAGCAGCCCCCGTGATGGGGGGACCCGGGAGACCCAGTACTTC.

This rearrangement joins TRBV18 to TRBJ1-4, with D possibly matching TRBD1 (6 bases). Trimming shortened V by 1 base and J by 5 bases, and 8 bases separated the two germline ends. Germline V lookup: CDR1 KGHSH, CDR2 LQKENI. CDR3 length: 14 residues. CDR3 protein: CASSPQGVNEKLFF. Written as DNA, the CDR3 is TGTGCCAGCTCACCACAGGGGGTAAATGAAAAACTGTTTTTT.

This chain links TRBV6-5 with TRBJ2-1; D unresolved. V gave up 8 bases and J gave up 9 bases, with 8 bases separating them. The germline CDR1 and CDR2 sequences are MNHEY and SVGAGI. The CDR3 is made up of 10 amino acids. CDR3 DNA: TGTGCCAGCGGGCGAAGTGAGCAGTTCTTC. Protein: CASGRSEQFF.

The rearrangement joins TRBV19 to TRBJ2-7; D is uncertain. Germline-derived CDR1 and CDR2 are LNHDA and SQIVND (reference sequence). The CDR3 sequence is 14 residues long. The V end was cut by 3 bases, the J end by 2 bases, with 11 bases between. CDR3 sequence: CASSMRQMTYEQYF. The CDR3 DNA follows: TGTGCCAGTAGTATGAGGCAAATGACCTACGAGCAGTACTTC.